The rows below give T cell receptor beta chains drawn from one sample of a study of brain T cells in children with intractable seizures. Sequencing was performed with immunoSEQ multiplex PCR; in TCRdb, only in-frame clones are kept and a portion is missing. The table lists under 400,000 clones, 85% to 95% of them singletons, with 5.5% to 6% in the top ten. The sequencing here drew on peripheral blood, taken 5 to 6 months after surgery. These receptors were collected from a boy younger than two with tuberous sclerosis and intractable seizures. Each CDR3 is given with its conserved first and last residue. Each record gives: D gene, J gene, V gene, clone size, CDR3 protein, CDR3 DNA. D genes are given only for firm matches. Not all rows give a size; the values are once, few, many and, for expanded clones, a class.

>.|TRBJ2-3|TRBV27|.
CASRDLLGGGTDTQYF
TGTGCCAGCAGGGACCTTTTAGGGGGAGGCACAGATACGCAGTATTTT
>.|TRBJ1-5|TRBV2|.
CASSERVPGFDDQPQHF
TGTGCCAGCAGTGAAAGGGTCCCGGGTTTTGATGATCAGCCCCAGCATTTT
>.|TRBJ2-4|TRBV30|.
CAWSDRTSRTPLAKNIQYF
TGTGCCTGGAGTGACCGGACTTCTCGCACCCCACTAGCCAAAAACATTCAGTACTTC
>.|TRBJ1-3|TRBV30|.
CAWSVGVPGNTIYF
TGTGCCTGGAGTGTGGGGGTCCCTGGAAACACCATATATTTT
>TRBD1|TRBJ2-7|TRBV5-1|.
CASESGTGLYEQYF
TGCGCCAGTGAATCCGGGACAGGGCTGTACGAGCAGTACTTC
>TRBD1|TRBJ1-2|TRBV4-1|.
CASSQPTDRRVHGYTF
TGCGCCAGCAGCCAACCCACGGACAGGAGGGTACATGGCTACACCTTC
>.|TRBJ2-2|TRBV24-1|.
CATSDLTPFGELFF
TGTGCCACCAGTGATTTGACCCCCTTCGGGGAGCTGTTTTTT
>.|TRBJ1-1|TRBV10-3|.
CAIRKGQNTEAFF
TGTGCCATCAGGAAGGGACAGAACACTGAAGCTTTCTTT
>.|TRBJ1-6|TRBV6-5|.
CASSYMGHYNSPLHF
TGTGCCAGCAGTTATATGGGACACTATAATTCACCCCTCCACTTT
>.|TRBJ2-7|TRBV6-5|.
CASSWGRDRPYEQYF
TGTGCCAGCAGTTGGGGCCGTGACAGGCCATACGAGCAGTACTTC
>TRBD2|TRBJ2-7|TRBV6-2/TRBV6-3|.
CASSYSRRGGDYEQYF
TGTGCCAGCAGTTACTCGAGGCGGGGGGGCGACTACGAGCAGTACTTC
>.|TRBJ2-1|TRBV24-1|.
CATSQTGLDNEQFF
TGTGCCACCAGTCAAACAGGGCTGGACAATGAGCAGTTCTTC
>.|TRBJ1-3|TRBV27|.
CASSQTWGSGNTIYF
TGTGCCAGCAGTCAGACATGGGGCTCTGGAAACACCATATATTTT
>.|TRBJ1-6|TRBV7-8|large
CATGSYNSPLHF
TGTGCCACAGGGAGTTATAATTCACCCCTCCACTTT
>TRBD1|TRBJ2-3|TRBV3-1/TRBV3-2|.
CASSQRGGRTDTQYF
TGTGCCAGCAGCCAACGAGGGGGCCGCACAGATACGCAGTATTTT
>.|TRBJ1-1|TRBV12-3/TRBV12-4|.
CASTPGPGTEAFF
TGTGCCAGCACGCCGGGGCCGGGCACTGAAGCTTTCTTT
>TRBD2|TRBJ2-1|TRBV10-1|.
CASSVLAGVDEQFF
TGCGCCAGCAGTGTGCTAGCGGGAGTGGATGAGCAGTTCTTC
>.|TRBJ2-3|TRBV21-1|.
CASSRDRTSERDTQYF
TGTGCCAGCAGCCGTGACCGGACTAGTGAAAGGGATACGCAGTATTTT
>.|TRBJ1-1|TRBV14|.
CASSWDGTTEAFF
TGTGCCAGCAGCTGGGACGGAACCACTGAAGCTTTCTTT
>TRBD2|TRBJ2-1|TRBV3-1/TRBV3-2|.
CASSPRSSGRVDEQFF
TGTGCCAGCAGCCCCAGGAGTAGCGGGAGGGTCGATGAGCAGTTCTTC
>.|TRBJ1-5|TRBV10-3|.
CAISESDNQPQHF
TGTGCCATCAGTGAGTCTGACAATCAGCCCCAGCATTTT
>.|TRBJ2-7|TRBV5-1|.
CASSLVRGASYEQYF
TGCGCCAGCAGCTTGGTTCGGGGGGCTTCCTACGAGCAGTACTTC
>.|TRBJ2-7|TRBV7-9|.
CASSLEIYEQYF
TGTGCCAGCAGCCTAGAGATCTACGAGCAGTACTTC
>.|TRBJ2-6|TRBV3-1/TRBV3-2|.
CASSQDRGSGANVLTF
TGTGCCAGCAGCCAAGACCGGGGCTCCGGGGCCAACGTCCTGACTTTC
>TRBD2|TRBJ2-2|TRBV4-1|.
CASSHSGLAGYSGELFF
TGCGCCAGCAGCCATAGCGGACTAGCGGGATATTCCGGGGAGCTGTTTTTT
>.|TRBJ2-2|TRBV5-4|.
CASSLDWTKYDTGELFF
TGTGCCAGCAGCTTGGATTGGACTAAATATGACACCGGGGAGCTGTTTTTT
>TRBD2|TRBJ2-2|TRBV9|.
CASSVFGVSGSGWNTGELFF
TGTGCCAGCAGCGTATTTGGGGTTAGCGGGAGTGGGTGGAACACCGGGGAGCTGTTTTTT
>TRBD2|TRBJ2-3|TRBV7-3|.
CASSVSGTSPDTQYF
TGTGCCAGCAGCGTCTCCGGGACTAGCCCCGATACGCAGTATTTT
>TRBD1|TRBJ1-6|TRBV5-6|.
CASSLSRQGRSPLHF
TGTGCCAGCAGCTTGTCCCGACAGGGACGGTCACCCCTCCACTTT
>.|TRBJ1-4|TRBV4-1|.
CASSQGAGRATNEKLFF
TGCGCCAGCAGCCAAGGGGCAGGAAGGGCAACTAATGAAAAACTGTTTTTT
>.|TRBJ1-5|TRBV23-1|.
CATRDSPDGQPQHF
TGCGCCACCCGAGACTCTCCTGACGGTCAGCCCCAGCATTTT
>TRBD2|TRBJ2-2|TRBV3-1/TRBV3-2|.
CASSQRLAANTGELFF
TGTGCCAGCAGCCAGAGACTAGCGGCGAACACCGGGGAGCTGTTTTTT
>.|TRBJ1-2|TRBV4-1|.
CASSQVYPIISYTF
TGCGCCAGCAGCCAAGTGTACCCGATTATAAGCTACACCTTC
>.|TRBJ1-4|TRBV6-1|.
CASSEVPAEGEKLFF
TGTGCCAGCAGTGAAGTTCCAGCCGAGGGGGAAAAACTGTTTTTT
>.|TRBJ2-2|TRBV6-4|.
CASRGTAGELFF
TGTGCCAGCAGGGGGACGGCCGGGGAGCTGTTTTTT